This T cell receptor (beta chain) was recovered during a study of PD-1 blockade in classical Hodgkin lymphoma. This CDR3 region has 17 residues. Trimming pared 0 bases from V and 0 bases from J, leaving 11 bases between. Germline lookup yields CDR1 SGHNT and CDR2 YENEEA. The repertoire was sequenced with immunoSEQ multiplex PCR; TCRdb's copy has only in-frame clones and lacks some. The sample holds some 93,000 clones, around 80% seen once. Time point noted: cycle 4 day 1 (C4D1), after less than seven weeks of nivolumab. Exposure to brentuximab vedotin varied, and each patient had relapsed following autologous stem cell transplantation.

This rearrangement joins TRBV11-3 to TRBJ2-2; D may correspond to TRBD1 or TRBD2 (5 bases each). This TCR was recovered from a human donor with classical Hodgkin lymphoma. The sequences come from peripheral blood mononuclear cells (PBMCs), collected before the fourth cycle of nivolumab. CDR3 sequence (DNA): TGTGCCAGCAGCTTAGAAAGGGGACCATCGAACACCGGGGAGCTGTTTTTT. Translated: CASSLERGPSNTGELFF.